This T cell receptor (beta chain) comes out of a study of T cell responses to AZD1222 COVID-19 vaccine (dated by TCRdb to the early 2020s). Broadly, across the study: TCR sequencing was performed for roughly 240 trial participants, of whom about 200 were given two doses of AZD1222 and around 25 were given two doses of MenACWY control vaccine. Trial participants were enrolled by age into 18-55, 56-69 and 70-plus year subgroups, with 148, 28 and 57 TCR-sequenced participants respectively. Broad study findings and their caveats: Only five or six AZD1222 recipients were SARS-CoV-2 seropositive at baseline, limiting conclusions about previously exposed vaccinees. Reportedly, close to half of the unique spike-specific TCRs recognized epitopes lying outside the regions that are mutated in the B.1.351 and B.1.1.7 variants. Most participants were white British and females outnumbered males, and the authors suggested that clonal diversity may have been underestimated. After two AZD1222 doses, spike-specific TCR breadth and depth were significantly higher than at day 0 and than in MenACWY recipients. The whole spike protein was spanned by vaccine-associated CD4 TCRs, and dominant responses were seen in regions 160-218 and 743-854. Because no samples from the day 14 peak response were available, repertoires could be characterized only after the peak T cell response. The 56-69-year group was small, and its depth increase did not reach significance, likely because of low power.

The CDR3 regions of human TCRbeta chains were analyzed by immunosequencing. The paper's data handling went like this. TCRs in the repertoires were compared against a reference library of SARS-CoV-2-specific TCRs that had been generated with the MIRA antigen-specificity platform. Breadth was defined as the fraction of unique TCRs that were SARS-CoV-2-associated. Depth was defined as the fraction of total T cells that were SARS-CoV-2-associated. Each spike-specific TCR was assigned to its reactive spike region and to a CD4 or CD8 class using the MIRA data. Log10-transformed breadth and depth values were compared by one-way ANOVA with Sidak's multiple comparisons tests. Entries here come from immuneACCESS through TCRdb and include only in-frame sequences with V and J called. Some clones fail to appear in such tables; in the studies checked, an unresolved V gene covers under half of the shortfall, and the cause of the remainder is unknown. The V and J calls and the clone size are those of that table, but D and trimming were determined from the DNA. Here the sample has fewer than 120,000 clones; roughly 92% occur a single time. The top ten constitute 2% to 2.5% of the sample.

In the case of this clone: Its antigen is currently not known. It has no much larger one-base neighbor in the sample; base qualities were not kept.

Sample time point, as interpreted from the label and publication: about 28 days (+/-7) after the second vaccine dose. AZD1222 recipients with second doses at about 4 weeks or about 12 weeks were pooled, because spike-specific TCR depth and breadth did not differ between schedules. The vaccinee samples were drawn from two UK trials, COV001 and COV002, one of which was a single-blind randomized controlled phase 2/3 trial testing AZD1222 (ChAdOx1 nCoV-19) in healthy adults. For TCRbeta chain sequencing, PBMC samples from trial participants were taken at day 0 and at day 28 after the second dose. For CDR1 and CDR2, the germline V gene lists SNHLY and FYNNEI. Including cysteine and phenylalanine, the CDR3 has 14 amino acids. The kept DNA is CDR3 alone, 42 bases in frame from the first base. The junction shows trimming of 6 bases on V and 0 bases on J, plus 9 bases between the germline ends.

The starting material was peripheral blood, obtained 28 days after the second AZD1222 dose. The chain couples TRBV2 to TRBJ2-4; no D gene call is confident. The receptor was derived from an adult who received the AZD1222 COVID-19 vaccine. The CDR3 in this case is CASRPQVAKNIQYF. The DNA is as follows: TGTGCCAGCAGGCCCCAGGTAGCCAAAAACATTCAGTACTTC.